This T cell receptor beta chain stems from a study of T cell changes during pregnancy in multiple sclerosis. Produced via immunoSEQ multiplex PCR; TCRdb's table is partial and in-frame only. The table has about 40,000 clones, under 95% seen once; the top ten hold 13%. Germline V lookup: CDR1 LNHNV, CDR2 YYDKDF (reference sequence). Unmatched junction bases numbered 12, after V lost 3 bases and J lost 8 bases. CDR3 length: 15 amino acids. The receptor comes from a female donor with multiple sclerosis, enrolled in a pregnancy study. The sample in question was CD8+ T cells from peripheral blood mononuclear cells, obtained in the first trimester of pregnancy. This chain links TRBV15 with TRBJ1-2; 7 nucleotides line up with TRBD1. CDR3: CATSSWDRRRCGYTF. The DNA for the CDR3 is TGTGCCACCAGCAGTTGGGACAGACGACGCTGCGGCTACACCTTC. The full variable domain, its missing parts supplied by reference TRBV15 and TRBJ1-2, is DAMVIQNPRYQVTQFGKPVTLSCSQTLNHNVMYWYQQKSSQAPKLLFHYYDKDFNNEADTPDNFQSRRPNTSFCFLDIRSPGLGDTAMYLCATSSWDRRRCGYTFGSGTRLTVV.